The 19 T cell receptor beta chains given below trace back to one sample, sequenced in a study of early T cells in non-severe SARS-CoV-2 infection. MiXCR, applied by TCRdb to the 5' RACE reads, yields one record per CDR3 protein. The table has roughly 25,000 distinct CDR3 sequences, 4.3% seen once. The material sequenced was whole blood. These TCRs come from an adult who was a healthcare worker with PCR-confirmed SARS-CoV-2 infection or an uninfected control (not recorded which).

The chain couples TRBV10-3 to TRBJ2-3; TRBD2 might be the D (6 bases). Trimming took 6 bases from V and 3 from J, leaving 13 bases between them. The CDR3 has 14 amino acids. Germline CDR1 ENHRY, CDR2 SYGVKD. CDR3 DNA sequence: TGTGCCATCAGCCTGACTCGGGGGACAGATACGCAGTATTTT. Translation gives CAISLTRGTDTQYF.

The table lists this clonotype with a few counts. V is TRBV5-8 and J is TRBJ2-5; D may match TRBD1 or TRBD2 (5 bases each). This CDR3 has 15 residues. From germline, CDR1 is SGHTS and CDR2 YDEGEE. V lost 2 bases, J lost 3 bases, and 14 bases lay in between. The CDR3 nucleotides read TGTGCCAGCAGCTTAGAGGGGTCAGTAGAAGAGACCCAGTACTTC. It specifies CASSLEGSVEETQYF.

In its sample, this clonotype was seen many times. This rearrangement joins TRBV2 to TRBJ2-1; 9 positions match TRBD2. Germline trimming cut 4 bases from V and 4 bases from J; bases unmatched to any gene: 2. The CDR3 extends over 14 amino acids. Per the germline V gene, CDR1 is SNHLY and CDR2 is FYNNEI. CDR3 DNA sequence: TGTGCCAGCAGTGTCAGCGGGGGGTACAATGAGCAGTTCTTC. Translating it yields CASSVSGGYNEQFF.

In this sample, this clonotype turned up many times. The chain links TRBV7-6 to TRBJ2-5, with a weak D call TRBD2 (5 bases). Germline loops: CDR1 SGHVS, CDR2 FNYEAQ. The CDR3 has 13 amino acids. Trimming pared 0 bases from V and 5 bases from J, leaving 7 bases between. In DNA, the CDR3 is TGTGCCAGCAGCTTAGCGCGCGGGGAGACCCAGTACTTC. Its translation: CASSLARGETQYF.

This clonotype has just a few counts. This rearrangement joins TRBV6-6 to TRBJ2-2, with D unclear. V was pared by 6 bases and J by 7 bases, with 9 bases between. Germline V CDR1 and CDR2: MNHNY, SVGAGI (reference sequence). The CDR3 runs 12 residues. CDR3 coding DNA: TGTGCCAGCAGCAAAGACCGCGGGGAGCTGTTTTTT. This gives the protein CASSKDRGELFF.

Notes on this clonotype: A single base separates this from a much larger clone, so it may be a read error. The conserved phenylalanine or tryptophan normally closing the CDR3 is absent here, so this likely arose from a read error. This chain joins TRBV2 and TRBJ1-1; tentative D call: TRBD1 (5 bases). Looked up from germline, CDR1 is SNHLY and CDR2 is FYNNEI. V was cut by 6 bases and J by 7 bases, with 18 bases left in between. The CDR3 loop spans 14 amino acids. CDR3 protein: CASSRDSPVFEAFL. The CDR3 DNA reads TGTGCCAGCAGCAGGGACTCGCCGGTTTTTGAAGCTTTCTTA.

V is TRBV7-8 and J is TRBJ2-5; D perhaps matches TRBD1 (6 bases). Germline loops: CDR1 SGHVS, CDR2 FQNEAQ. Trimming cost V 6 bases and J 1 base, with 9 bases left between them. This CDR3 has 13 amino acids. CDR3 sequence reads: CASRRDTQETQYF. Written as DNA, the CDR3 is TGTGCCAGCAGGAGGGACACCCAAGAGACCCAGTACTTC.

A remark on this clonotype: A much larger clone lies a single base off, so this may be a read error. This chain links TRBV19 with TRBJ1-5, with D uncertain. V dropped 2 bases and J dropped 12 bases, with 17 bases sitting between them. From germline, CDR1 is LNHDA and CDR2 SQIVND (reference sequence). The CDR3 runs 14 residues. Here the CDR3 reads CASSISHRGKLQHF. DNA of the CDR3: TGTGCCAGTAGTATAAGTCACAGAGGGAAACTCCAGCATTTT. Based on the CDR3 plus reference TRBV19 and TRBJ1-5, the full variable domain is DGGITQSPKYLFRKEGQNVTLSCEQNLNHDAMYWYRQDPGQGLRLIYYSQIVNDFQKGDIAEGYSVSREKKESFPLTVTSAQKNPTAFYLCASSISHRGKLQHFGDGTRLSIL.

Ten or more counts support this clonotype. CDR3 coding DNA: TGTGCCAGCAGTTACCGTCGCGGACAGGAGAGGGCCAACGTCCTGACTTTC. This translates into CASSYRRGQERANVLTF. The chain has TRBV6-5 and TRBJ2-6; TRBD1 aligns across 7 bases. The germline CDR1 and CDR2 sequences are MNHEY and SVGAGI. With V trimmed by 2 bases and J by 5 bases, 9 bases remained unmatched. CDR3 length: 17 residues.

This clonotype was seen repeatedly, ten times or more. The genes are TRBV20-1 and TRBJ1-5; D remains ambiguous. Trimming shortened V by 0 bases and J by 7 bases, and 7 bases separated the two germline ends. The CDR3 spans 12 residues. The germline V gene has CDR1 DFQATT and CDR2 SNEGSKA (reference sequence). The CDR3 nucleotides are TGCAGTGCTAGAGATTTGGTGCAGCCCCAGCATTTT. Its protein is CSARDLVQPQHF.

This clonotype was recorded many times. V and J are TRBV19 and TRBJ2-5, with D possibly matching TRBD2 (5 bases). Germline V gene lookup returns CDR1 LNHDA and CDR2 SQIVND (reference sequence). The CDR3 has 14 residues. Between the trimmed V and J ends, which lost 5 bases and 3 bases, there was a span of 13 bases. CDR3 DNA: TGTGCCAGTAGTGAGGGCGGTCTAAAAGAGACCCAGTACTTC. Protein product: CASSEGGLKETQYF.

At least ten counts were recorded for this clonotype. The rearrangement uses TRBV7-9 and TRBJ2-3; 10 nucleotides align to TRBD2. The germline V gene has CDR1 SEHNR and CDR2 FQNEAQ (reference sequence). Trimming took 4 bases from V and 1 from J; bases not matched to a gene: 17. The CDR3 is 20 amino acids. As DNA, the CDR3 is TGTGCCAGCAGCTCACAGAGGACTAGCGGTCACGATACTCGCACAGATACGCAGTATTTT. Translated, it gives CASSSQRTSGHDTRTDTQYF.

The chain joins TRBV4-1 to TRBJ2-3; 11 nucleotides line up with TRBD2. With 1 base clipped from V and 4 bases from J, the junction kept 7 bases outside the gene matches. CDR1 MGHRA and CDR2 YSYEKL come from the germline V gene. The CDR3 runs 17 residues. Here the CDR3 DNA reads TGCGCCAGCAGCCAAGCGCGACTAGCGGGACCTCCAGATACGCAGTATTTT. This translates into CASSQARLAGPPDTQYF.

This clonotype was observed at least ten times. This rearrangement joins TRBV7-3 to TRBJ2-3, with 7 positions matching TRBD2. The V gene's germline CDR1 is SGHTA and CDR2 FQGTGA. Losses at the gene ends were 1 base for V and 0 bases for J; bases not matched to a gene: 1. The CDR3 extends over 15 amino acids. This chain's CDR3 is CASSLKRGSTDTQYF. The CDR3 DNA follows: TGTGCCAGCAGCTTAAAGCGGGGTAGCACAGATACGCAGTATTTT.

This clonotype showed up many times. The chain employs TRBV28 and TRBJ1-6; the D is unclear. CDR3 length equals 11 residues. V was pared by 6 bases and J by 7 bases, with 4 bases between. Germline CDR1 reads MDHEN; CDR2 reads SYDVKM. CDR3 amino acids: CASSSNSPLHF. The CDR3 nucleotides read TGTGCCAGCAGCTCCAATTCACCCCTCCACTTT.

The table lists this clonotype with many counts. J is TRBJ2-1 and V is TRBV2; D gene uncertain. Trimming removed 2 bases at V and 8 bases at J, with 4 bases between. CDR3 size: 11 residues. Germline lookup yields CDR1 SNHLY and CDR2 FYNNEI. The CDR3 protein is CASSEPYEQFF. The CDR3 DNA follows: TGTGCCAGCAGTGAACCGTATGAGCAGTTCTTC.

The chain uses TRBV11-2 and TRBJ1-1; 7 nucleotides align to TRBD1. V shed 5 bases, J shed 2 bases, and the junction held 17 bases outside the gene matches. The CDR3 has 18 residues. In germline, CDR1 is SGHAT, CDR2 FQNNGV. CDR3 coding DNA: TGTGCCAGCAGCCCCACCTTTTGGGGACAGCATTTTAACACTGAAGCTTTCTTT. Translating it yields CASSPTFWGQHFNTEAFF.

The sample holds many counts of this clonotype. The J gene is TRBJ2-7, the V gene TRBV7-3; 11 bases fit TRBD2. J lost 2 bases, V lost 5 bases, and 11 bases had no gene match. The germline gives CDR1 SGHTA, CDR2 FQGTGA. The CDR3 covers 17 residues. CDR3 amino acids: CASSPSGGSGGAYEQYF. The CDR3 region has the DNA TGTGCCAGCAGCCCTTCCGGGGGTAGCGGGGGGGCCTACGAGCAGTACTTC.

The chain recombines TRBV6-5 with TRBJ2-2; unclear D gene. Germline V lookup: CDR1 MNHEY, CDR2 SVGAGI. The CDR3 runs 15 residues. V shed 0 bases and J shed 6 bases, with 11 bases lying between them. In DNA, the CDR3 is TGTGCCAGCAGTTACTCGACGTCGATCCCCGGGGAGCTGTTTTTT. It translates to CASSYSTSIPGELFF.